One sample yielded the 31 T cell receptor beta chains listed below, sequenced in a study of regulatory T cells in long-lasting Graves disease. Researchers made TCR beta libraries by using iRepertoire HTBI primers and running Arm-PCR on CDR3 regions. A single record per CDR3 protein comes from TCRdb applying MiXCR to the multiplex PCR reads. The table has over 400,000 distinct CDR3 sequences, approximately 15% seen once. Specified time point: newly diagnosed GD, antithyroid drugs for less than 3 months. Scientists built the TCR library using RNA that was extracted from PBMCs. This sample also appeared in a second study, on T cells in Graves' hyperthyroidism and ophthalmopathy.

The sequenced sample was peripheral blood mononuclear cells (PBMCs), obtained at new diagnosis, from a patient treated with antithyroid drugs. The source is a woman aged 50 to 60 with Graves disease.

The table lists this clonotype with a few counts. This sequence joins TRBV3-1 and TRBJ1-1; D is uncertain. CDR1 is LGHDT, CDR2 YNNKEL, per germline (reference sequence). V lost 1 base to trimming and J lost 0 bases, with 12 bases between them. This CDR3 has 16 residues. The CDR3: CASSQGFGKVNTEAFF. Written as DNA, the CDR3 is TGTGCCAGCAGCCAAGGTTTCGGGAAGGTGAACACTGAAGCTTTCTTT.

The rearrangement uses TRBV6-2 or TRBV6-3 and TRBJ2-5; D may be TRBD2 (5 bases). The germline V gene encodes CDR1 MNHEY and CDR2 SVGEGT. The length of the CDR3 is 15 residues. Trimming took off 6 bases at V and 0 bases at J, with 14 bases between the two ends. The CDR3 loop reads CASSRLSGDQETQYF. CDR3 DNA: TGTGCCAGCAGCAGACTAAGTGGGGACCAAGAGACCCAGTACTTC.

This clonotype has only one observation. The chain joins TRBV2 to TRBJ2-1; 12 bases match TRBD2. J was trimmed by 9 bases and V by 4 bases; bases with no gene match: 7. Germline V gene lookup returns CDR1 SNHLY and CDR2 FYNNEI. The CDR3 is made up of 15 amino acids. DNA for the CDR3: TGTGCCAGCAGTGGGTGGACTAGCGGGAAGGGTGAGCAGTTCTTC. Translating gives CASSGWTSGKGEQFF.

The chain joins TRBV18 to TRBJ2-7, with a possible D match to TRBD2 (5 bases). Germline V gene sequence: CDR1 KGHSH, CDR2 LQKENI. The CDR3 is 15 residues long. Trimming removed 5 bases from V and 2 bases from J, with 16 bases in between. This chain's CDR3 is CASSFYTEEPYEQYF. In nucleotides, the CDR3 is TGTGCCAGCTCATTTTACACGGAGGAACCCTACGAGCAGTACTTC.

This clonotype showed up many times. The V and J genes are TRBV6-1 and TRBJ2-5; no firm D call. The germline V gene encodes CDR1 MNHNS and CDR2 SASEGT. V lost 5 bases to trimming and J lost 2 bases, with 15 bases between them. The CDR3 consists of 15 residues. CDR3 protein: CASSSRSTEQETQYF. CDR3 bases: TGTGCCAGCAGTAGCAGGTCTACGGAACAAGAGACCCAGTACTTC.

This clonotype appeared many times. This chain connects TRBV7-2 to TRBJ2-3; no definite D call. The CDR3 is 12 residues long. Germline-derived CDR1 and CDR2 are SGHTA and FQGNSA. V lost 3 bases and J lost 4, with 5 bases in between. CDR3 coding DNA: TGTGCCAGCAGCTTTTTTTCAGATACGCAGTATTTT. This gives the protein CASSFFSDTQYF.

The rearrangement joins TRBV29-1 to TRBJ2-1; D tentatively fits TRBD1 or TRBD2 (5 bases each). Looked up from germline, CDR1 is SQVTM and CDR2 is ANQGSEA. V was clipped by 7 bases and J by 4 bases, with 14 bases between them. This CDR3 is 13 amino acids long. CDR3 region: CSAFPGRYNEQFF. In DNA, the CDR3 is TGCAGCGCCTTTCCGGGACGGTACAATGAGCAGTTCTTC.

This clonotype has a count of ten or more. The chain has TRBV7-9 and TRBJ2-3; 9 bases align to TRBD2. Trimming took 5 bases from V and 2 from J; bases not matched to a gene: 8. The CDR3 length is 16 residues. Germline CDR1 is SEHNR and CDR2 is FQNEAQ (reference sequence). CDR3 nucleotide sequence: TGTGCCAGCAGCCTTAGCGGGAGAGTCCCCACAGATACGCAGTATTTT. Its protein product is CASSLSGRVPTDTQYF.

This clonotype was seen only a few times. The genes are TRBV4-2 and TRBJ2-7; D ambiguous. V lost 4 bases and J lost 0, with 13 bases in between. This CDR3 is built from 15 residues. Germline V gene sequence: CDR1 LGHNA, CDR2 YNFKEQ. CDR3 nucleotides: TGTGCCAGCAGCCGCGAGACCCAGGACTCCTACGAGCAGTACTTC. This translates into CASSRETQDSYEQYF.

This clonotype has at least ten counts. The V and J genes are TRBV11-2 and TRBJ2-7, with TRBD1 matching 10 bases. V lost 5 bases to trimming and J lost 2 bases; unmatched junction nucleotides: 6. CDR1 is SGHAT, CDR2 FQNNGV, per germline. The CDR3 is made up of 15 amino acids. The CDR3 loop is CASSKGDRGPYEQYF. CDR3 sequence (DNA): TGTGCCAGCAGCAAGGGGGACAGGGGACCCTACGAGCAGTACTTC.

This clonotype was found many times. The CDR3 reads CASSRQGMTNEKLFF. The CDR3 DNA sequence: TGTGCCAGCAGCAGACAGGGTATGACTAATGAAAAACTGTTTTTT. The rearrangement uses TRBV6-2 or TRBV6-3 and TRBJ1-4; TRBD1 aligns across 7 bases. Germline values: CDR1 MNHEY, CDR2 SVGEGT. With 6 bases clipped from V and 2 bases from J, the junction kept 6 bases outside the gene matches. This CDR3 has 15 residues.

This clonotype came up a few times. The J gene is TRBJ2-1, the V gene TRBV29-1; 8 nucleotides align to TRBD1. From germline, CDR1 is SQVTM and CDR2 ANQGSEA. Germline trimming cut 1 base from V and 4 bases from J; bases unmatched to any gene: 0. This CDR3 has 13 residues. In DNA form, the CDR3 reads TGCAGCGTTGAAGGGACAGGGTACAATGAGCAGTTCTTC. It yields the protein CSVEGTGYNEQFF.

This clonotype was seen ten or more times. The rearrangement uses TRBV28 and TRBJ2-3, with D uncertain. Trimming removed 3 bases at V and 6 bases at J, with 13 bases between. The germline V gene has CDR1 MDHEN and CDR2 SYDVKM. The CDR3 covers 14 residues. CDR3 bases: TGTGCCAGCAGTTTTGTCATGAACTCCGATACGCAGTATTTT. Its protein product is CASSFVMNSDTQYF.

As concerns this clonotype: A much bigger clone sits one base away, suggesting this may be a read error. The chain recombines TRBV11-3 with TRBJ1-4, with D tentatively TRBD1 (5 bases). With 5 bases removed from V and 7 bases from J, the gap between germline ends came to 17 bases. The CDR3 spans 15 residues. Germline lookup yields CDR1 SGHNT and CDR2 YENEEA. CDR3: CASSPRTPPTEKLFF. The CDR3 DNA sequence: TGTGCCAGCAGCCCCAGGACACCGCCTACTGAAAAACTGTTTTTT.

This clonotype came up many times. The chain uses TRBV27 and TRBJ2-1; 10 positions match TRBD2. CDR1 and CDR2 (germline): MNHEY, SMNVEV (reference sequence). Unmatched junction bases numbered 6, after V lost 6 bases and J lost 7 bases. This CDR3 has 14 residues. The CDR3 here is CASRGAGGINEQFF. CDR3 DNA sequence: TGTGCCAGCAGAGGAGCGGGAGGGATTAATGAGCAGTTCTTC.

The rearrangement joins TRBV27 to TRBJ2-5, with D possibly matching TRBD2 (5 bases). From germline, CDR1 is MNHEY and CDR2 SMNVEV (reference sequence). The CDR3 length is 17 residues. Trimming stripped 0 bases from V and 3 bases from J, with 17 bases between. Here the CDR3 reads CASSLSPYLAAKETQYF. In nucleotides, the CDR3 is TGTGCCAGCAGTTTATCCCCATACCTAGCTGCCAAAGAGACCCAGTACTTC.

This clonotype was picked up many times. Germline is not matched at one junction end, which may reflect a read error. The chain employs TRBV6-5 and TRBJ2-1, with 9 nucleotides matching TRBD2. CDR3 length: 15 residues. Per germline, CDR1 MNHEY and CDR2 SVGAGI. The CDR3: CASSYTSGPNNELFF. The CDR3 coding sequence is TGTGCCAGCAGTTATACTAGCGGGCCGAACAATGAGCTGTTCTTC.

In regard to this clonotype: One base away lies a much larger clone, so this may be a sequencing read error. J is TRBJ2-7 and V is TRBV5-1; 9 bases map to TRBD2. Germline V gene data show CDR1 as SGHRS and CDR2 as YFSETQ. The CDR3 is 14 residues long. The CDR3 sequence is CANSLVSGRSEQYF. The CDR3 nucleotides are TGCGCCAACAGCTTGGTTAGCGGGAGATCCGAGCAGTACTTC.

At least ten counts were recorded for this clonotype. The V and J genes are TRBV7-3 and TRBJ2-3; 9 bases are a match to TRBD2. The germline CDR1 and CDR2 sequences are SGHTA and FQGTGA. V lost 3 bases, J lost 5 bases, and 6 bases stayed unmatched. This CDR3 is 15 amino acids long. The CDR3 is CASSFSGGRGDTQYF. CDR3 DNA: TGTGCCAGCAGCTTTTCCGGCGGGAGGGGAGATACGCAGTATTTT.

Ten or more counts support this clonotype. This chain uses TRBV12-3 or TRBV12-4 with TRBJ2-1; TRBD2 matches at 7 bases. Trimming at V came to 3 bases and at J to 0 bases, leaving 8 bases not matched to a gene. The CDR3 spans 17 residues. The CDR3 reads CASSFFPKRDSYNEQFF. The CDR3 DNA follows: TGTGCCAGCAGTTTCTTCCCAAAGCGGGACTCCTACAATGAGCAGTTCTTC.

This sequence joins TRBV5-1 and TRBJ2-2; 11 bases map to TRBD2. Trimming took 4 bases from V and 6 from J; bases not matched to a gene: 5. Germline V lookup: CDR1 SGHRS, CDR2 YFSETQ. CDR3 length equals 15 residues. DNA for the CDR3: TGCGCCAGCAGCGCAACTAGCGGGAGCCCCGGGGAGCTGTTTTTT. This translates into CASSATSGSPGELFF.

This clonotype was observed at least ten times. The gene calls are TRBV12-3 or TRBV12-4 and TRBJ2-2, with 15 bases aligning to TRBD2. The CDR3 sequence is 20 residues long. V dropped 6 bases and J dropped 6; count of bases not matched to a gene: 17. For the CDR3, the DNA is TGTGCCAGCAGATCCCCGGGACAGGGACTAGCGGGAGGAAACGCCGGGGAGCTGTTTTTT. Translated: CASRSPGQGLAGGNAGELFF.

This clonotype was recorded many times. The genes are TRBV11-2 and TRBJ2-3, with 11 nucleotides matching TRBD1. CDR1 and CDR2 from the germline V gene are SGHAT and FQNNGV. The length of the CDR3 is 15 residues. V lost 4 bases, J lost 3 bases, and 3 bases stayed unmatched. The CDR3 coding sequence is TGTGCCAGCAGCTACGGGACAGGGGGTACAGATACGCAGTATTTT. Its protein is CASSYGTGGTDTQYF.

The chain links TRBV2 to TRBJ1-2; D gene unclear. V dropped 4 bases and J dropped 3 bases, with 9 bases sitting between them. CDR3 size: 13 residues. Germline CDR1 is SNHLY and CDR2 is FYNNEI. This chain's CDR3 is CASSVLQYYGYTF. In nucleotides, the CDR3 is TGTGCCAGCAGTGTGTTACAGTACTATGGCTACACCTTC.

The sample holds many counts of this clonotype. The chain is built from TRBV12-3 or TRBV12-4 and TRBJ2-5; 10 bases line up with TRBD2. The CDR3 runs to 15 residues. Trimming cost V 3 bases and J 5 bases; bases outside gene matches: 6. The CDR3 DNA follows: TGTGCCAGCAGTTTGGGACTAGCGAGAGGGGAGACCCAGTACTTC. Amino acids: CASSLGLARGETQYF.

CDR3 DNA: TGCAGCGTGGAACGGGATGGCAGGGGAAACACTGAAGCTTTCTTT. Amino acids: CSVERDGRGNTEAFF. This chain uses TRBV29-1 with TRBJ1-1, with D tentatively TRBD1 (6 bases). Germline assignment: CDR1 SQVTM and CDR2 ANQGSEA. The CDR3 is 15 amino acids. V gave up 6 bases and J gave up 2 bases, with 19 bases separating them.

The CDR3: CATGLDTDTQYF. CDR3 nucleotide sequence: TGTGCCACCGGACTAGACACAGATACGCAGTATTTT. The J gene is TRBJ2-3, the V gene TRBV6-1; TRBD2 matches at 7 bases. This CDR3 comprises 12 residues. V lost 10 bases to trimming and J lost 2 bases; unmatched junction nucleotides: 3. Looked up from germline, CDR1 is MNHNS and CDR2 is SASEGT.

This clonotype was recorded a few times. V is TRBV2 and J is TRBJ2-6; D is unresolved. CDR1 is SNHLY and CDR2 is FYNNEI in the germline V gene. The V gene lost 0 bases and the J gene lost 1 base, with 4 bases spanning the gap. The CDR3 covers 15 residues. The CDR3 coding sequence is TGTGCCAGCAGTGAAGCGCAGTCTGGGGCCAACGTCCTGACTTTC. Protein: CASSEAQSGANVLTF.

Ten or more counts support this clonotype. The rearrangement uses TRBV29-1 and TRBJ2-5; perhaps TRBD2 as D (5 bases). Trimming stripped 4 bases from V and 3 bases from J, with 12 bases between. This CDR3 has 13 residues. Germline CDR1 is SQVTM and CDR2 is ANQGSEA. CDR3 sequence: CSVGHDGKETQYF. The CDR3 bases are TGCAGCGTTGGGCACGACGGGAAAGAGACCCAGTACTTC.

The chain has TRBV28 and TRBJ2-7, with TRBD2 matching 7 bases. The CDR3 consists of 15 residues. V gave up 3 bases and J gave up 0 bases; unmatched junction bases: 5. In germline, CDR1 is MDHEN, CDR2 SYDVKM. CDR3 protein: CASSLFGGVSYEQYF. Written as DNA, the CDR3 is TGTGCCAGCAGTTTGTTTGGGGGGGTCTCCTACGAGCAGTACTTC.

This clonotype was observed many times. The J gene is TRBJ1-2, the V gene TRBV20-1, with TRBD1 matching 7 bases. Looked up from germline, CDR1 is DFQATT and CDR2 is SNEGSKA (reference sequence). With V trimmed by 1 base and J by 11 bases, 7 bases remained unmatched. This CDR3 has 12 residues. In DNA form, the CDR3 reads TGCAGTGCTAGAGGACAGGGTTATAGTTACACCTTC. This gives the protein CSARGQGYSYTF.